This entry is about one T cell receptor beta chain. The antigen is undetermined. This sample is part of a study of cytomegalovirus exposure and HLA in healthy donors. Points from the study as a whole: Later analysis reportedly placed an Asian-associated ancestry cluster below the roughly 690-donor mean in N-insertions.

The CDR3 sequence is 14 residues long. V dropped 6 bases and J dropped 3; count of bases not matched to a gene: 4. Germline V gene lookup returns CDR1 MNHEY and CDR2 SMNVEV (reference sequence). The PCR was carried out with 60 Vbeta primers and 13 Jbeta primers. Assay used: immunoSEQ multiplex PCR; TCRdb lists only in-frame clones, some missing. Of 160,000 or so clones in the sample, about 80% were seen once. This sequence originates from a man between 60 and 75 years old in good health and CMV-seronegative. The sample taken for sequencing was PBMCs. The gene calls are TRBV27 and TRBJ1-1, with 10 positions matching TRBD1. CDR3 sequence reads: CASRDRGMYTEAFF. The CDR3 coding sequence is TGTGCCAGCAGGGACAGGGGGATGTACACTGAAGCTTTCTTT.